This T cell receptor beta chain was obtained from a study of blood T cell repertoires in COVID-19. TCRdb's table, derived via immunoSEQ multiplex PCR, lists solely in-frame clones and lacks some. The sample yields over 60,000 clones, 65% to 90% seen once. The CDR3 contains 15 residues. The ends were cut back, 2 bases at V and 2 bases at J, with 11 bases in the middle. Germline CDR1 and CDR2: SGHDT and YYEEEE. The source material was peripheral blood. This chain joins TRBV5-6 and TRBJ1-5; D is perhaps TRBD1 (5 bases). This TCR was recovered from a man aged 50-60 years with COVID-19, enrolled during active disease. DNA for the CDR3: TGTGCCAGCAGCTTCGGGGGTATGGGCAATCAGCCCCAGCATTTT. The encoded protein is CASSFGGMGNQPQHF. Using reference TRBV5-6 and TRBJ1-5 for the parts outside the CDR3, the full variable domain is DAGVTQSPTHLIKTRGQQVTLRCSPKSGHDTVSWYQQALGQGPQFIFQYYEEEERQRGNFPDRFSGHQFPNYSSELNVNALLLGDSALYLCASSFGGMGNQPQHFGDGTRLSIL.